These T cell receptor beta chains were read from a single sample in a study of cytomegalovirus exposure and HLA in healthy donors. Libraries were prepared by immunoSEQ multiplex PCR; TCRdb keeps only in-frame clonotypes and omits some of them. Found here are approximately 160,000 clones, about three quarters of them singletons; the top ten hold 2.6%. The sample taken for sequencing was PBMCs. The receptor source for this set is a woman in her thirties or forties in good health and CMV-seropositive. The CDR3 runs from the conserved cysteine through the conserved F or W. D genes are given only for firm matches. Some rows mark clone size as missing; the rest say once, few, many or name a class of expanded clone.

V gene,J gene,clone size,D gene,CDR3 DNA,CDR3 protein
TRBV5-6,TRBJ2-3,once,TRBD1,TGTGCCAGCAGTGGACAGGGTCCGGCAGATACGCAGTATTTT,CASSGQGPADTQYF
TRBV5-1,TRBJ2-2,few,TRBD1,TGCGCCAGCAGCTTGAGACAGGGATCGGGCACCGGGGAGCTGTTTTTT,CASSLRQGSGTGELFF
TRBV5-4,TRBJ1-2,.,TRBD1,TGTGCCAGCAGCTTGCCAGGGGGCGGCTATGGCTACACCTTC,CASSLPGGGYGYTF
TRBV7-9,TRBJ2-5,.,TRBD1,TGTGCCAGCAGCTCCGGACAGGGAGTTCTCCCAGAGACCCAGTACTTC,CASSSGQGVLPETQYF
TRBV4-1,TRBJ1-2,.,.,TGCGCCAGCAGCCAAAAAAGGGGCTATGGCTACACCTTC,CASSQKRGYGYTF
TRBV7-2,TRBJ1-2,.,.,TGTGCCAGCAGCTTAGAGGCAGGTCAAGGCTACACCTTC,CASSLEAGQGYTF
TRBV30,TRBJ2-1,.,TRBD2,TGTGCCTGGAGGAGCCGGACTAGCGGGACTGGGGAGCAGTTCTTC,CAWRSRTSGTGEQFF
TRBV7-2,TRBJ2-3,.,TRBD2,TGTGCCAGCCAACTAGCGGGCTCAGATACGCAGTATTTT,CASQLAGSDTQYF
TRBV7-9,TRBJ1-4,few,TRBD1,TGTGCCAGCACTGGACAGGGAATCTTATCTAATGAAAAACTGTTTTTT,CASTGQGILSNEKLFF
TRBV18,TRBJ2-7,.,.,TGTGCCAGCTCACCAAGCCAACTTTACGAGCAGTACTTC,CASSPSQLYEQYF